The clone carrying this T cell receptor beta chain was seen a handful of times. Its antigen remains unidentified. Profiled with immunoSEQ multiplex PCR; TCRdb holds only in-frame clones, not every one. The sample contains under 50,000 clones, approximately 91% of which appear only once. This entry is derived from a study of OX40 agonist ivuxolimab in advanced cancers. As for the study in general: Patients were treated with ivuxolimab, an agonistic anti-OX40 (CD134) antibody. The diagnoses of dose-escalation patients were hepatocellular carcinoma, melanoma, renal cell or head and neck cancer. At about 81% male, the cohort had a mean age of about 60 years, ranging from about 20 to 79. Findings and limits, study-wide: Among expanded peripheral T cells, antigen specificity went undetermined.

The CDR3 runs to 14 residues. Germline V gene sequence: CDR1 KGHSH, CDR2 LQKENI. The V end lost 0 bases, the J end lost 4 bases, and 9 bases lay between the germline ends. Here the sequenced sample was CD4+ or CD8+ T cells sorted from blood, taken in a trial of the OX40 agonist ivuxolimab. The chain carries TRBV18 and TRBJ1-2, with D hard to call. The clonotype originates from an adult with an advanced solid tumor such as melanoma, head and neck, liver or kidney cancer. The CDR3 DNA reads TGTGCCAGCTCACCACCGGAAACCTTCTATGGCTACACCTTC. This translates into CASSPPETFYGYTF. The full variable domain, in which reference TRBV18 and TRBJ1-2 provide the parts outside the CDR3, is NAGVMQNPRHLVRRRGQEARLRCSPMKGHSHVYWYRQLPEEGLKFMVYLQKENIIDESGMPKERFSAEFPKEGPSILRIQQVVRGDSAAYFCASSPPETFYGYTFGSGTRLTVV.